Following are 14 T cell receptor beta chains from one sample sequenced in a study of cytomegalovirus exposure and HLA in healthy donors. Profiling relied on immunoSEQ multiplex PCR, and the TCRdb table lists in-frame clones only, not all of them. Of 150,000 to 180,000 clones in the sample, just over 85% were seen once. Sequencing was carried out using PBMCs. The source is a human donor in good health.

This chain links TRBV5-1 with TRBJ2-1; D is possibly TRBD2 (6 bases). Between the trimmed V and J ends, which lost 2 bases and 0 bases, there was a span of 9 bases. Germline lookup yields CDR1 SGHRS and CDR2 YFSETQ. The CDR3 covers 15 residues. CDR3 in amino acids: CASSLEGGSYNEQFF. CDR3 DNA sequence: TGCGCCAGCAGCTTAGAGGGAGGCTCCTACAATGAGCAGTTCTTC.

This clone has a handful of counts. The chain carries TRBV19 and TRBJ2-2, with a tentative D call TRBD1 (6 bases). The CDR3 is 15 amino acids. Per germline, CDR1 LNHDA and CDR2 SQIVND (reference sequence). Trimming removed 8 bases from V and 4 bases from J, with 17 bases in between. Here the CDR3 DNA reads TGTGCCAGTTCCACCGGGACAAAGGGCACCGGGGAGCTGTTTTTT. Amino acid sequence: CASSTGTKGTGELFF.

The genes are TRBV7-2 and TRBJ2-7, with a weak D call TRBD2 (5 bases). The length of the CDR3 is 16 residues. CDR1 is SGHTA, CDR2 FQGNSA, per germline. Trimming shortened V by 5 bases and J by 2 bases, and 19 bases separated the two germline ends. Written as DNA, the CDR3 is TGTGCCAGCAGCAGAACGTATACTAGATTGGCCTACGAGCAGTACTTC. It translates to CASSRTYTRLAYEQYF.

V usage is TRBV7-8 and J usage is TRBJ1-5; D unresolved. Trimming removed 2 bases at V and 4 bases at J, with 9 bases between. The germline V gene encodes CDR1 SGHVS and CDR2 FQNEAQ. This CDR3 has 14 residues. Written as DNA, the CDR3 is TGTGCCAGCAGCTTATCCAGTAAAAATCAGCCCCAGCATTTT. Translation: CASSLSSKNQPQHF.

CDR3 sequence: CAWSPTNYEQYF. For the CDR3, the DNA is TGTGCCTGGAGTCCTACTAACTACGAGCAGTACTTC. The J gene is TRBJ2-7, the V gene TRBV30; D uncertain. The germline V gene encodes CDR1 GTSNPN and CDR2 SVGIG (reference sequence). This CDR3 comprises 12 residues. V was pared by 2 bases and J by 3 bases, with 8 bases between. The full variable domain, its missing parts supplied by reference TRBV30 and TRBJ2-7, is SQTIHQWPATLVQPVGSPLSLECTVEGTSNPNLYWYRQAAGRGLQLLFYSVGIGQISSEVPQNLSASRPQDRQFILSSKKLLLSDSGFYLCAWSPTNYEQYFGPGTRLTVT.

The chain recombines TRBV7-9 with TRBJ2-7; 9 positions match TRBD2. V trimming: 4 bases; J trimming: 4 bases; junction bases outside the gene matches: 2. The CDR3 runs to 13 residues. The V gene's germline CDR1 is SEHNR and CDR2 FQNEAQ (reference sequence). Written as DNA, the CDR3 is TGTGCCAGCAGCTCGGGACTAGCTTACGAGCAGTACTTC. Protein product: CASSSGLAYEQYF.

V is TRBV15 and J is TRBJ1-1, with TRBD1 matching over 8 bases. This CDR3 has 15 amino acids. Germline-derived CDR1 and CDR2 are LNHNV and YYDKDF (reference sequence). J was trimmed by 0 bases and V by 7 bases; bases with no gene match: 7. CDR3: CATTAQGALNTEAFF. For the CDR3, the DNA is TGTGCCACCACAGCCCAGGGGGCGCTGAACACTGAAGCTTTCTTT.

This chain uses TRBV7-6 with TRBJ2-3; D is perhaps TRBD1 (6 bases). The germline gives CDR1 SGHVS, CDR2 FNYEAQ. V was pared by 5 bases and J by 4 bases, with 16 bases between. This CDR3 has 15 amino acids. The CDR3 nucleotides read TGTGCCAGCAGCCCAGTACAGGGTGCGGCAGATACGCAGTATTTT. It specifies CASSPVQGAADTQYF. Using reference TRBV7-6 and TRBJ2-3 for the parts outside the CDR3, the full variable domain is GAGVSQSPRYKVTKRGQDVALRCDPISGHVSLYWYRQALGQGPEFLTYFNYEAQQDKSGLPNDRFSAERPEGSISTLTIQRTEQRDSAMYRCASSPVQGAADTQYFGPGTRLTVL.

The V gene is TRBV28, the J gene TRBJ2-1; D gene unclear. Trimming removed 3 bases at V and 5 bases at J, with 5 bases between. Germline V gene data show CDR1 as MDHEN and CDR2 as SYDVKM. The CDR3 totals 12 residues. CDR3 nucleotides: TGTGCCAGCAGTTTTCGGGACAATGAGCAGTTCTTC. Its protein product is CASSFRDNEQFF.

The chain links TRBV5-8 to TRBJ2-3; 13 positions agree with TRBD2. J was trimmed by 5 bases and V by 3 bases; bases with no gene match: 3. The CDR3 covers 15 residues. Germline assignment: CDR1 SGHTS and CDR2 YDEGEE. The CDR3 is CASSSGLAGVDTQYF. The CDR3 DNA reads as TGTGCCAGCAGCTCTGGACTAGCGGGGGTAGATACGCAGTATTTT.

V is TRBV5-1 and J is TRBJ1-1; TRBD1 is a possible D gene (6 bases). V was clipped by 5 bases and J by 5 bases, with 31 bases between them. Germline loops: CDR1 SGHRS, CDR2 YFSETQ. This CDR3 comprises 19 residues. The CDR3 reads CASRGLVVTRDKFGTEAFF. CDR3 in DNA: TGCGCCAGCAGGGGTTTAGTGGTGACTCGGGACAAATTTGGGACTGAAGCTTTCTTT. Using reference TRBV5-1 and TRBJ1-1 for the parts outside the CDR3, the full variable domain is KAGVTQTPRYLIKTRGQQVTLSCSPISGHRSVSWYQQTPGQGLQFLFEYFSETQRNKGNFPGRFSGRQFSNSRSEMNVSTLELGDSALYLCASRGLVVTRDKFGTEAFFGQGTRLTVV.

The rearrangement joins TRBV5-1 to TRBJ2-2; possibly TRBD1 for D (5 bases). Trimming shortened V by 0 bases and J by 5 bases, and 11 bases separated the two germline ends. Germline CDR1 is SGHRS and CDR2 is YFSETQ. This CDR3 has 15 residues. CDR3 sequence reads: CASSLEGAKTGELFF. The CDR3 nucleotides are TGCGCCAGCAGCTTGGAAGGGGCTAAGACCGGGGAGCTGTTTTTT.

The chain recombines TRBV11-3 with TRBJ2-3; weak D call: TRBD2 (5 bases). Germline CDR1 and CDR2: SGHNT and YENEEA. Trimming took 3 bases from V and 0 from J, leaving 7 bases between them. The CDR3 runs to 14 residues. As DNA, the CDR3 is TGTGCCAGCAGCTTGGGCGGGAGCACAGATACGCAGTATTTT. Amino acid sequence: CASSLGGSTDTQYF.

The chain employs TRBV5-1 and TRBJ1-1; 10 nucleotides line up with TRBD1. The CDR3 totals 15 residues. Germline values: CDR1 SGHRS, CDR2 YFSETQ. V was clipped by 4 bases and J by 4 bases; unmatched bases: 7. The CDR3 bases are TGCGCCAGCAGCCGGACGGGGACAGGGGCCACTGAAGCTTTCTTT. As protein: CASSRTGTGATEAFF.